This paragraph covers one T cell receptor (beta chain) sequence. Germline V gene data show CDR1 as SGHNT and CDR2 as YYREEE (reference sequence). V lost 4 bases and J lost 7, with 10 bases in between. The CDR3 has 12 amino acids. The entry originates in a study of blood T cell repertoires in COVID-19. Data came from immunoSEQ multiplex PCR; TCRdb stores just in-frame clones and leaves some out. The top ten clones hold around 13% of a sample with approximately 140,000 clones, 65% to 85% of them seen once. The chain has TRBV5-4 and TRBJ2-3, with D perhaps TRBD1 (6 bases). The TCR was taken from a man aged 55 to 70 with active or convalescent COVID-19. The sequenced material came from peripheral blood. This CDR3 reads CASSLDSYTQYF. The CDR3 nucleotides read TGTGCCAGCAGCCTGGACAGTTATACGCAGTATTTT. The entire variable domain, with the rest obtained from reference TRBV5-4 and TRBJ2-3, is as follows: ETGVTQSPTHLIKTRGQQVTLRCSSQSGHNTVSWYQQALGQGPQFIFQYYREEENGRGNFPPRFSGLQFPNYSSELNVNALELDDSALYLCASSLDSYTQYFGPGTRLTVL.